This TCR beta chain emerged from a study of regulatory T cells in long-lasting Graves disease. Construction of the TCR beta libraries employed iRepertoire HTBI primers in conjunction with Arm-PCR of CDR3 regions. Per the study methods: Samples revealed 62 TRBV and roughly 15 TRBJ segments. TCRdb reanalysed the multiplex PCR reads using MiXCR and keeps one entry per CDR3 protein. The V and J calls, along with clone size, are taken from TCRdb and not from the paper's own processing. The top ten clones hold under 9% of a sample with about 430,000 distinct CDR3 sequences, 15% of them seen once. Note on this clonotype: It may be a read error: a sequence one base away is much more abundant.

Specified time point: newly diagnosed GD, antithyroid drugs for less than 3 months. Following extraction of RNA from PBMCs, that RNA was used to make the TCR library. Germline assignment: CDR1 DFQATT and CDR2 SNEGSKA (reference sequence). The CDR3 contains 16 residues. The same sample was also used in a study of T cells in Graves' hyperthyroidism and ophthalmopathy.

The specimen was peripheral blood mononuclear cells (PBMCs), collected at new diagnosis, from a patient treated with antithyroid drugs. The chain carries TRBV20-1 and TRBJ2-3, with a tentative D call TRBD2 (5 bases). This clonotype was obtained from a woman in her 40s with Graves disease. CDR3 sequence: CSARKTGLASTDTHYF. The CDR3 DNA sequence: TGCAGTGCTAGAAAGACCGGATTAGCGAGCACAGATACGCATTATTTT.